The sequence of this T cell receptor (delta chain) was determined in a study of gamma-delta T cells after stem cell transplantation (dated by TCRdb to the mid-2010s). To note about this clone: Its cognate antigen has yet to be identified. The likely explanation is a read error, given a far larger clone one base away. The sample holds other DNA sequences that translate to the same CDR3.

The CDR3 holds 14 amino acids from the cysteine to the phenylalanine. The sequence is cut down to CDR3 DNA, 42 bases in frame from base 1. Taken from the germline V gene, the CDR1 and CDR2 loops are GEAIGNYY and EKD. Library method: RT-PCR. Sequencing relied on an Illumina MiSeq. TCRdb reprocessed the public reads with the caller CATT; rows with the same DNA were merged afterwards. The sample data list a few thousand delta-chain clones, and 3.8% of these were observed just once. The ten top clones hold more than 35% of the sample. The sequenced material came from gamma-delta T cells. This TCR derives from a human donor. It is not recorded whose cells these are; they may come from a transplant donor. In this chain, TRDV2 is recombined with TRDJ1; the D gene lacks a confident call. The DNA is TGTGCCTGTGATGCACTACGTGCCCCCGACAAACTCATCTTT. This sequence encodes CACDALRAPDKLIF.